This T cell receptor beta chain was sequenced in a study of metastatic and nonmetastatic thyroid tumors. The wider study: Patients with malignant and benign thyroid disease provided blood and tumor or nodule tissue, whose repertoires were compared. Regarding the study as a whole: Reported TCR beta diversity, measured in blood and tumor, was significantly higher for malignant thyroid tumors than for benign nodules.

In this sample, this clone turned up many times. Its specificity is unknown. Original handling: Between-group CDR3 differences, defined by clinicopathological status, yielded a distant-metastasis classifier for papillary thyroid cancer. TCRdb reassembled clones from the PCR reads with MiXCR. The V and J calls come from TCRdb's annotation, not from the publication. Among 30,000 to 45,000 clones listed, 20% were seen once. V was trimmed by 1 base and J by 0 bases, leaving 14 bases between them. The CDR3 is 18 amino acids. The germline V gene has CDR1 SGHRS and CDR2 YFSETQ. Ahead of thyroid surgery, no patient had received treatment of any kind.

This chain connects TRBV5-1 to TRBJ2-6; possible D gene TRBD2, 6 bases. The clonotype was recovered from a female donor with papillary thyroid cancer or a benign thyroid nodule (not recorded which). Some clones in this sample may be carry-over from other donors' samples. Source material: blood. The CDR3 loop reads CASSLYAGSASGANVLTF. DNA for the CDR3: TGCGCCAGCAGCTTGTACGCGGGGAGTGCCTCTGGGGCCAACGTCCTGACTTTC.